This TCR beta chain was captured by sequencing in a study of blood T cell repertoires in COVID-19. The wider study: Italy, Spain and the United States were the sources of the convalescent and acute COVID-19 samples.

In the authors' workflow: Estimation of nucleated cell counts was performed using reference gene primer amplification. TCRdb's table, derived via immunoSEQ multiplex PCR, lists solely in-frame clones and lacks some. From that table come the V and J calls and clone size; the DNA was used to work out D and trimming. The sample yields about 230,000 clones, more than 70% seen once. Germline V CDR1 and CDR2: SGHRS, YFSETQ. With 3 bases removed from V and 4 bases from J, the gap between germline ends came to 11 bases. The CDR3 has 14 amino acids. In this sample, this clone turned up once. Cohorts were based on clinical histories the participants reported.

The chain links TRBV5-1 to TRBJ1-3, with D possibly matching TRBD1 (6 bases). The source of this sequence is a woman aged 40 to 50 with acute COVID-19. Sequencing input: PBMCs or T cells enriched from blood (not recorded which). The DNA of the CDR3 is TGCGCCAGCAGCTCGCCCGGACAGGGAAACACCATATATTTT. Its translation is CASSSPGQGNTIYF. Supplemented by reference TRBV5-1 and TRBJ1-3, the full variable domain reads KAGVTQTPRYLIKTRGQQVTLSCSPISGHRSVSWYQQTPGQGLQFLFEYFSETQRNKGNFPGRFSGRQFSNSRSEMNVSTLELGDSALYLCASSSPGQGNTIYFGEGSWLTVV.